This T cell receptor beta chain was sequenced during a study of early T cells in non-severe SARS-CoV-2 infection. General study findings and limits: Anti-spike CD8 responses were favored by VDJdb matching, which missed private and CD4 specificities.

Comments on this clonotype: The antigen remains undetermined. A much larger clone is a single base away; this may be a read error.

Researchers attached unique molecular identifiers to individual cDNA molecules. TCRdb re-analysed the 5' RACE reads in MiXCR, keeping a single row per CDR3 protein. The data hold more than 45,000 distinct CDR3 sequences, with roughly an eighth observed a single time. Unmatched junction bases numbered 6, after V lost 8 bases and J lost 5 bases. The germline CDR1 and CDR2 sequences are SQVTM and ANQGSEA. The CDR3 has 12 amino acids. J is TRBJ2-5 and V is TRBV29-1; 9 bases align to TRBD1. This receptor was obtained from an adult who was a healthcare worker with PCR-confirmed SARS-CoV-2 infection or an uninfected control (not recorded which). The source material was whole blood. The CDR3 reads CSTYGQGETQYF. Here the CDR3 DNA reads TGCAGCACTTACGGACAGGGGGAGACCCAGTACTTC.